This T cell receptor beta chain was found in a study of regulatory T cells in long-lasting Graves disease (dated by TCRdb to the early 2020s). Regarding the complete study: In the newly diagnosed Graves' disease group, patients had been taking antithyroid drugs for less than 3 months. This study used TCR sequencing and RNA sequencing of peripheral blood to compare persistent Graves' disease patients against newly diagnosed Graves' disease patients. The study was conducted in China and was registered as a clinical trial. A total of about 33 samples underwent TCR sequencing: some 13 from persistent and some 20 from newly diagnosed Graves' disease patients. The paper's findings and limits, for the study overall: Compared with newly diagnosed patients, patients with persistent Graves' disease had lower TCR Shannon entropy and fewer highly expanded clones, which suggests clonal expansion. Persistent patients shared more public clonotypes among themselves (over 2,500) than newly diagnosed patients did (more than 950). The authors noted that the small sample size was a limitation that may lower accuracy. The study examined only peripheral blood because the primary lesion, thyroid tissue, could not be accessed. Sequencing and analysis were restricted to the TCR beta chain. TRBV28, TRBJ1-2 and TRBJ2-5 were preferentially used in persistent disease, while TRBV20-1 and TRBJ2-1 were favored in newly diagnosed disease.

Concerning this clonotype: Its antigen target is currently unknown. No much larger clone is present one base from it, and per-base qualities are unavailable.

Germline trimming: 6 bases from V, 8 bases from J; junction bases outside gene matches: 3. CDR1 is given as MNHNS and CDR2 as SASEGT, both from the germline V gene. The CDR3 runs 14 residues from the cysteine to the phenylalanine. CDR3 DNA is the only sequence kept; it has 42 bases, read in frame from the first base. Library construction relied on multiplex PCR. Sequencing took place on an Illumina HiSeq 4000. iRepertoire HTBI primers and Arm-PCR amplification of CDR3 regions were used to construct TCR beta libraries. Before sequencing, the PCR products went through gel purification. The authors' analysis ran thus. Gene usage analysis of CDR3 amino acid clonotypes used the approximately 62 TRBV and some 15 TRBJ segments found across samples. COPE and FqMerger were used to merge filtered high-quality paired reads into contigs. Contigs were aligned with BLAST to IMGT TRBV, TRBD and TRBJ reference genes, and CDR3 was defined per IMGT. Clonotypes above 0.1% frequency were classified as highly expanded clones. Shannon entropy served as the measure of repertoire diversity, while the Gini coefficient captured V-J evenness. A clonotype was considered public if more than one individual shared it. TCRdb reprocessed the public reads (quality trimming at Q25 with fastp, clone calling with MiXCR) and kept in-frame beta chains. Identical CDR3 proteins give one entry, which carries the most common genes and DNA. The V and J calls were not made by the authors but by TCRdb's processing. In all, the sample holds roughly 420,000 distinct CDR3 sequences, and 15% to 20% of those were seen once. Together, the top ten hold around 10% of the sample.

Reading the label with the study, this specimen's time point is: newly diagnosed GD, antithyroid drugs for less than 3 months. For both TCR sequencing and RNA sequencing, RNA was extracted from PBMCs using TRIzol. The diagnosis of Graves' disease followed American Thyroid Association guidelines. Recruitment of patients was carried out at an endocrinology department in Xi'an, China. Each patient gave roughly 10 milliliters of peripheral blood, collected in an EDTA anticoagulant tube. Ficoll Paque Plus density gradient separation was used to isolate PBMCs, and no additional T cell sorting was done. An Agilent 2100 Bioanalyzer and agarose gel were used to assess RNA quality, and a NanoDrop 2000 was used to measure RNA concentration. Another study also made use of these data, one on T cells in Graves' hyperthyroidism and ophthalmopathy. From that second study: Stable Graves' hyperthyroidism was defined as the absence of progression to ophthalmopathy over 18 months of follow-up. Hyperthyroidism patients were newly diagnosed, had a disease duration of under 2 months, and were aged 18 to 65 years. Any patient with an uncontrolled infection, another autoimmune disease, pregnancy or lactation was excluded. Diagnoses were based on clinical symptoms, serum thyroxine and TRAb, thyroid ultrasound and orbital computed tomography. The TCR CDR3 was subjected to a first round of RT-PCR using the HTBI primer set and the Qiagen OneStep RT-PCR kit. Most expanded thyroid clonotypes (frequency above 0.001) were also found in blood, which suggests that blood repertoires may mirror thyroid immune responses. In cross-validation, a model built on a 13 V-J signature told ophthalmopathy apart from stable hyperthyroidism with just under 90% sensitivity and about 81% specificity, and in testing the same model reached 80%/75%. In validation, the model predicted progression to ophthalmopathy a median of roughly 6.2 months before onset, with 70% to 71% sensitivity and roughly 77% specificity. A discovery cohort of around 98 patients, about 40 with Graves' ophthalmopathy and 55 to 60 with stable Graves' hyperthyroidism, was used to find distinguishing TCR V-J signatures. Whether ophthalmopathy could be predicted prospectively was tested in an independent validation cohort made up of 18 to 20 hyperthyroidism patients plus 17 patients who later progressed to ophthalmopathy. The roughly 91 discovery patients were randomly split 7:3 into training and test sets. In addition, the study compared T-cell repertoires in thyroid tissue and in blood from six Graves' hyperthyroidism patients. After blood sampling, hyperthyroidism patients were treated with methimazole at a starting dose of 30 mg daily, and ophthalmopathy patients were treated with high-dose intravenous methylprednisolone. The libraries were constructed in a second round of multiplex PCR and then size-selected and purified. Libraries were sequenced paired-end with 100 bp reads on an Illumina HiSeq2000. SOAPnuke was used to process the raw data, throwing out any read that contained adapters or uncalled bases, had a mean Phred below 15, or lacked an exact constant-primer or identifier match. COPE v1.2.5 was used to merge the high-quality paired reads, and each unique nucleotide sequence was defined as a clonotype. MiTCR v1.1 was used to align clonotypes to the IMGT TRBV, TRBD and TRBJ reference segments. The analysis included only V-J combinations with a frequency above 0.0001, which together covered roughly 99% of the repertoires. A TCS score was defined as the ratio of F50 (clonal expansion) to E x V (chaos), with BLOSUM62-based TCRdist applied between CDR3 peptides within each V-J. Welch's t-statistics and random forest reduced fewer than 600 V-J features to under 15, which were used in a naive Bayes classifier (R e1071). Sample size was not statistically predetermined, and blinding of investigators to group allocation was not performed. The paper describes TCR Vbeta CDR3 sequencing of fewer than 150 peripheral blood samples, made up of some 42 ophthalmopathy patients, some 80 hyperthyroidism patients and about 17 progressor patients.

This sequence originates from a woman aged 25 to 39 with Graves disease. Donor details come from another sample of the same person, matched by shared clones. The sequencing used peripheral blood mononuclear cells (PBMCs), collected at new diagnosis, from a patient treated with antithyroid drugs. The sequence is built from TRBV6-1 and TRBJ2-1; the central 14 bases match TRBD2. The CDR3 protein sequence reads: CASRLGLAGDEQFF. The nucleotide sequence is TGTGCCAGCAGGCTGGGACTAGCGGGGGATGAGCAGTTCTTC.